This T cell receptor beta chain was profiled in a study of OX40 agonist ivuxolimab in advanced cancers. Study context: Ivuxolimab is an agonistic anti-OX40 (CD134) antibody, and patients were treated with it. Patients got intravenous ivuxolimab at 0.01 to 10 mg/kg every 2 weeks. Study conclusions and caveats: Averaged across samples, CD8+ T cells carried more expanded clones than CD4+ did.

With 2 bases removed from V and 5 bases from J, the gap between germline ends came to 9 bases. Germline loops: CDR1 SGHTA, CDR2 FQGNSA. The CDR3 loop spans 14 amino acids. Points on this clone: Its antigen is unknown.

Baseline was the first blood sampling point, followed by cycle 4 day 1 and cycle 7 day 1. Assay: immunoSEQ multiplex PCR; the TCRdb copy retains only in-frame clones and omits some. The sample records about 76,000 clones, around nine tenths being singletons. The chain employs TRBV7-2 and TRBJ2-2; maybe TRBD2 (5 bases). This specimen consisted of CD4+ or CD8+ T cells sorted from blood, obtained in a trial of the OX40 agonist ivuxolimab. The receptor's source is an adult with an advanced solid tumor such as melanoma, head and neck, liver or kidney cancer. CDR3 sequence: CASSLTWRTGELFF. The CDR3 region has the DNA TGTGCCAGCAGCTTAACGTGGAGGACCGGGGAGCTGTTTTTT. Looking up the rest from reference TRBV7-2 and TRBJ2-2 gives the full variable domain: GAGVSQSPSNKVTEKGKDVELRCDPISGHTALYWYRQSLGQGLEFLIYFQGNSAPDKSGLPSDRFSAERTGGSVSTLTIQRTQQEDSAVYLCASSLTWRTGELFFGEGSRLTVL.